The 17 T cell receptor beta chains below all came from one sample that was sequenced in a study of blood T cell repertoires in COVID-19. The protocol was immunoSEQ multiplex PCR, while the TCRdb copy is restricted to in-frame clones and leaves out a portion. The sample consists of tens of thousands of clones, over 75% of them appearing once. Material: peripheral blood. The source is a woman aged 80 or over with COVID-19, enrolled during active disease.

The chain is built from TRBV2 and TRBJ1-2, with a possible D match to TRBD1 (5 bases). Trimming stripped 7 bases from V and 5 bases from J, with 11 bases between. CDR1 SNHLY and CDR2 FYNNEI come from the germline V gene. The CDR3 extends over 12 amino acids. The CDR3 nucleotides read TGTGCCAGCATCGGGGGGGAATATGGCTACACCTTC. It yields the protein CASIGGEYGYTF.

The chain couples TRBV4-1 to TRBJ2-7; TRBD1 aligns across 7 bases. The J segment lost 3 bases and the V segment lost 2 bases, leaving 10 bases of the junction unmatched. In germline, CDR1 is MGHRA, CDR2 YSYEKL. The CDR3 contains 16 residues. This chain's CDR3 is CASSQTDRVQLYEQYF. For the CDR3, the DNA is TGCGCCAGCAGCCAAACCGACAGGGTGCAACTCTACGAGCAGTACTTC.

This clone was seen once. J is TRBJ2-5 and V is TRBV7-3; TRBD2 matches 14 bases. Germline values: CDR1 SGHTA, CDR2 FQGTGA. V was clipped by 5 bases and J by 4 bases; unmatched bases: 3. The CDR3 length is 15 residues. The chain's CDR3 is CASSLTSGGVETQYF. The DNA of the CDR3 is TGTGCCAGCAGCCTGACTAGCGGGGGGGTAGAGACCCAGTACTTC.

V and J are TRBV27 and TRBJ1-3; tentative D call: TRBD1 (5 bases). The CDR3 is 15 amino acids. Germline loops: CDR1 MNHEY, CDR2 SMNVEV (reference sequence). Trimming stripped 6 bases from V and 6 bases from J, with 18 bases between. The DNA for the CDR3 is TGTGCCAGCAGCCACCTCCCTGGGGCGGAAAACACCATATATTTT. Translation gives CASSHLPGAENTIYF.

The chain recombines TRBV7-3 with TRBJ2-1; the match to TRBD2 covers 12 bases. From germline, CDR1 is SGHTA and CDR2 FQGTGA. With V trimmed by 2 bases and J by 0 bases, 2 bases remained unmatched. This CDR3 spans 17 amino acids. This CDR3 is CASSLSSGRASYNEQFF. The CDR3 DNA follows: TGTGCCAGCAGCTTATCTAGCGGGAGGGCCTCCTACAATGAGCAGTTCTTC.

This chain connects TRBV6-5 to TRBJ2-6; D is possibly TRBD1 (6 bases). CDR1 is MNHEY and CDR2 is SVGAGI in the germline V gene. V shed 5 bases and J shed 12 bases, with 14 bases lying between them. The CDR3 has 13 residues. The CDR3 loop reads CASSPPGHRVLTF. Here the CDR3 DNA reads TGTGCCAGCAGTCCCCCGGGACACCGCGTCCTGACTTTC.

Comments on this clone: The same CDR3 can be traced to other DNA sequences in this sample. CDR3 protein: CASSPTGETQYF. The CDR3 coding sequence is TGTGCCAGCTCACCAACAGGAGAGACCCAGTACTTC. The chain is built from TRBV18 and TRBJ2-5; a possible D gene is TRBD1 (5 bases). Germline CDR1 KGHSH, CDR2 LQKENI. This CDR3 is built from 12 residues. V lost 2 bases, J lost 4 bases, and 5 bases lay in between.

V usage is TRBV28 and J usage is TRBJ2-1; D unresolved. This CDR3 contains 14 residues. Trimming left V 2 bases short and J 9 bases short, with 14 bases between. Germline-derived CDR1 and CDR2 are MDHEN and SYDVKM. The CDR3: CASSLIAPRSEQFF. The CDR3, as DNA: TGTGCCAGCAGTTTAATTGCGCCAAGAAGTGAGCAGTTCTTC.

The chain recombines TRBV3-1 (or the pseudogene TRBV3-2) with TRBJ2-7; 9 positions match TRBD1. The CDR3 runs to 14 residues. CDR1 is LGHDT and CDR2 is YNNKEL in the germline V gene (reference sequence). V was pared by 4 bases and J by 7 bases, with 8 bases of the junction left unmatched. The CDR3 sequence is CASSPRDRAGEQYF. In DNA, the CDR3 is TGTGCCAGCAGCCCCCGGGACAGGGCCGGGGAGCAGTACTTC.

The CDR3 region has the DNA TGTGCCAGCAGTTTATCGGGAGGGGGACACACTGAAGCTTTCTTT. Translating it yields CASSLSGGGHTEAFF. The chain has TRBV27 and TRBJ1-1; a possible D gene is TRBD1 (6 bases). The CDR3 is 15 amino acids. Germline assignment: CDR1 MNHEY and CDR2 SMNVEV (reference sequence). V was shortened by 0 bases and J by 3 bases, with 11 bases between the two germline ends.

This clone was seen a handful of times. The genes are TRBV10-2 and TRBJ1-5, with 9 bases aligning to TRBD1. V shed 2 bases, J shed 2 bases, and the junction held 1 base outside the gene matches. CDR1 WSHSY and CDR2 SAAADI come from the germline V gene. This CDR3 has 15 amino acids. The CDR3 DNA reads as TGCGCCAGCAGTGAGACAGGGGGCCGCAATCAGCCCCAGCATTTT. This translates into CASSETGGRNQPQHF.

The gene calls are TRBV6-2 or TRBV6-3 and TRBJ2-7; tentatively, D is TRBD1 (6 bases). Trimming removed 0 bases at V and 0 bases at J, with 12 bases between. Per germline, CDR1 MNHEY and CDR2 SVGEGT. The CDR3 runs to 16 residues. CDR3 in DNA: TGTGCCAGCAGTTACTCGATCGGACAGCACTCCTACGAGCAGTACTTC. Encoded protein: CASSYSIGQHSYEQYF.

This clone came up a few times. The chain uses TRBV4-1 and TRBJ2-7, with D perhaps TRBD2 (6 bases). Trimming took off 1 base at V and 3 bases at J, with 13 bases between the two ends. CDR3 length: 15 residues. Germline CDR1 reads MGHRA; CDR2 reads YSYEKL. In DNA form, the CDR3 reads TGCGCCAGCAGCCAAGGGGTCGGGAGAATCTACGAGCAGTACTTC. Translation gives CASSQGVGRIYEQYF.

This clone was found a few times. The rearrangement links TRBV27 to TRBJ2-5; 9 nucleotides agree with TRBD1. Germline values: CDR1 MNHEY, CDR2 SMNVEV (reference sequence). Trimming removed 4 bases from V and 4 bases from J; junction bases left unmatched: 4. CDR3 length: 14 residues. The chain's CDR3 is CASSSTGGVETQYF. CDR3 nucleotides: TGTGCCAGCAGTTCGACAGGGGGGGTAGAGACCCAGTACTTC.

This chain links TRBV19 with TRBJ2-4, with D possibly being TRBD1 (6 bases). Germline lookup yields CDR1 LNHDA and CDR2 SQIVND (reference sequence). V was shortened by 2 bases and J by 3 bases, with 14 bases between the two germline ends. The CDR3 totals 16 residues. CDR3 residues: CASSILGTMHKNIQYF. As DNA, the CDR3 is TGTGCCAGTAGTATATTAGGGACAATGCACAAAAACATTCAGTACTTC.

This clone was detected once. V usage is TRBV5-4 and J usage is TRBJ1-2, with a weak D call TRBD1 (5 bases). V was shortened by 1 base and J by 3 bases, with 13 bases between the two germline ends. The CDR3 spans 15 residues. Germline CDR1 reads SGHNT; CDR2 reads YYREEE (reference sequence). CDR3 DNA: TGTGCCAGCAGCTTGAATCAGGGAGGGGACTATGGCTACACCTTC. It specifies CASSLNQGGDYGYTF.

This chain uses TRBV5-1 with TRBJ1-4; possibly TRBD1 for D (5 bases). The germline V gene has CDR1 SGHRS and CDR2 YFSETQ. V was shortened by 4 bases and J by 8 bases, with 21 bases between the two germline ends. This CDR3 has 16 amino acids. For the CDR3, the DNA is TGCGCCAGCAGCAAGGGGACTACCACCCCCTGGGAAAAACTGTTTTTT. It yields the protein CASSKGTTTPWEKLFF.